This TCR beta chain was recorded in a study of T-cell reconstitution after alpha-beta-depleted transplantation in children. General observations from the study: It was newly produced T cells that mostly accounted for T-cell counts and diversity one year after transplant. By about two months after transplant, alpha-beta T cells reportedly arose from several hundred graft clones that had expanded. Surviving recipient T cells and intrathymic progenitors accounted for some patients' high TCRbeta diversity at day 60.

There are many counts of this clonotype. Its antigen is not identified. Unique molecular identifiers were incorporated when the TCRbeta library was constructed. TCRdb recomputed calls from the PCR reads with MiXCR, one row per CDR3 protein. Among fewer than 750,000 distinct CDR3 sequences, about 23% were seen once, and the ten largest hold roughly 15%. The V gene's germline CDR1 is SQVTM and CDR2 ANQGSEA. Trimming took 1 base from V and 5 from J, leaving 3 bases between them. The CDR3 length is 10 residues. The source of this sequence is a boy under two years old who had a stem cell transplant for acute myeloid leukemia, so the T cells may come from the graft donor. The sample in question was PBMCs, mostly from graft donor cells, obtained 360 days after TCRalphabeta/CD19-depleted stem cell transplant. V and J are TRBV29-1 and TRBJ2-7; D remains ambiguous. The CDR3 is CSVEADEQYF. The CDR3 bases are TGCAGCGTTGAAGCGGACGAGCAGTACTTC.